These 19 T cell receptor beta chains were all obtained from the same sample, sequenced in a study of cytomegalovirus exposure and HLA in healthy donors. The PCR contained 60 Vbeta and 13 Jbeta primers. Repertoires were generated with immunoSEQ multiplex PCR, while TCRdb's copy carries only in-frame clones and drops some. The sample includes roughly 150,000 clones, over 80% of them seen just once. Sequencing used PBMCs. The receptor set was obtained from a male donor in good health and CMV-seronegative.

The genes are TRBV29-1 and TRBJ2-2, with D possibly TRBD1 on 6 matching bases. Looked up from germline, CDR1 is SQVTM and CDR2 is ANQGSEA. V was trimmed by 2 bases and J by 1 base, leaving 8 bases between them. This CDR3 comprises 14 residues. In DNA form, the CDR3 reads TGCAGCGTTGAAACAGGGCGGAACACCGGGGAGCTGTTTTTT. It yields the protein CSVETGRNTGELFF.

This chain joins TRBV7-9 and TRBJ1-4, with 8 bases fitting TRBD1. From germline, CDR1 is SEHNR and CDR2 FQNEAQ (reference sequence). The CDR3 consists of 15 residues. The trim removed 4 bases at V and 4 bases at J, leaving 5 bases unmatched. CDR3 coding DNA: TGTGCCAGCAGCTGGGGACAGGACCTTAATGAAAAACTGTTTTTT. Amino acid sequence: CASSWGQDLNEKLFF.

This sequence joins TRBV29-1 and TRBJ2-5, with 8 bases fitting TRBD1. CDR1 is SQVTM, CDR2 ANQGSEA, per germline. The length of the CDR3 is 14 residues. V gave up 1 base and J gave up 5 bases; unmatched junction bases: 6. The CDR3, as DNA: TGCAGCGTTGAAGTCCGACAGGGGCGTGAGACCCAGTACTTC. Translation: CSVEVRQGRETQYF.

Points on this clone: This sample includes further DNA sequences coding for the same CDR3. The chain recombines TRBV7-9 with TRBJ2-7, with 7 nucleotides matching TRBD2. Germline CDR1 and CDR2: SEHNR and FQNEAQ (reference sequence). This CDR3 contains 14 residues. Trimming removed 1 base from V and 1 base from J; junction bases left unmatched: 1. The CDR3 loop reads CASSLGGGSYEQYF. In DNA, the CDR3 is TGTGCCAGCAGCTTAGGGGGGGGATCCTACGAGCAGTACTTC.

The chain is built from TRBV25-1 and TRBJ2-3; D gene ambiguous. The CDR3 has 13 residues. From germline, CDR1 is MGHDK and CDR2 SYGVNS. Trimming removed 5 bases from V and 0 bases from J, with 6 bases in between. Here the CDR3 DNA reads TGTGCCAGCAGTATCGTGAGCACAGATACGCAGTATTTT. This encodes CASSIVSTDTQYF. Filled out from reference TRBV25-1 and TRBJ2-3, the complete variable domain reads EADIYQTPRYLVIGTGKKITLECSQTMGHDKMYWYQQDPGMELHLIHYSYGVNSTEKGDLSSESTVSRIRTEHFPLTLESARPSHTSQYLCASSIVSTDTQYFGPGTRLTVL.

The CDR3 reads CASSPLGRSGYEQYF. CDR3 DNA sequence: TGTGCCAGCAGCCCCCTGGGTAGGTCGGGTTACGAGCAGTACTTC. The chain carries TRBV2 and TRBJ2-7; D is unresolved. This CDR3 comprises 15 residues. The V end was cut by 6 bases, the J end by 4 bases, with 19 bases between. Germline CDR1 SNHLY, CDR2 FYNNEI.

The rearrangement links TRBV9 to TRBJ2-5; 8 nucleotides match TRBD2. Germline V lookup: CDR1 SGDLS, CDR2 YYNGEE. The V segment lost 0 bases and the J segment 1 base; nucleotides outside the gene matches: 5. The CDR3 is 16 amino acids. CDR3 nucleotides: TGTGCCAGCAGCGTAGGACGGGGGGGTTCCCAAGAGACCCAGTACTTC. Residues: CASSVGRGGSQETQYF.

The rearrangement joins TRBV5-4 to TRBJ1-2; D perhaps matches TRBD1 (6 bases). The CDR3 contains 15 residues. CDR1 is SGHNT and CDR2 is YYREEE in the germline V gene (reference sequence). With 4 bases removed from V and 2 bases from J, the gap between germline ends came to 15 bases. The CDR3 loop reads CASSQQTGLNYGYTF. Here the CDR3 DNA reads TGTGCCAGCAGCCAGCAGACAGGTCTAAACTATGGCTACACCTTC.

This chain uses TRBV19 with TRBJ1-5; D uncertain. The CDR3 extends over 15 amino acids. The V and J ends lost 9 bases and 7 bases respectively, with 22 bases between them. In germline, CDR1 is LNHDA, CDR2 SQIVND (reference sequence). The CDR3 is CASRSPGLEGQPQHF. In DNA form, the CDR3 reads TGTGCCAGCAGAAGCCCCGGACTGGAAGGGCAGCCCCAGCATTTT.

The chain carries TRBV7-9 and TRBJ1-2, with a weak D call TRBD1 (5 bases). V lost 1 base and J 7 bases, leaving 10 bases between the germline ends. Looked up from germline, CDR1 is SEHNR and CDR2 is FQNEAQ (reference sequence). The CDR3 totals 13 residues. CDR3 coding DNA: TGTGCCAGCAGCTTAGAAGGGGCGTTTGGCTACACCTTC. Protein: CASSLEGAFGYTF.

The chain carries TRBV12-2 and TRBJ2-2; the table gives TRBD1 as D, unverified against the DNA. TRBV12-2 is a recognized pseudogene. This CDR3 has 16 amino acids. CDR3 sequence reads: CASRQKQGPNTGELFF. CDR3 bases: TGTGCAAGTCGCCAAAAACAGGGGCCGAACACCGGGGAGCTGTTTTTT.

The chain has TRBV4-1 and TRBJ1-1; no firm D call. This CDR3 spans 15 amino acids. Trimming removed 3 bases at V and 8 bases at J, with 19 bases between. Germline CDR1 and CDR2: MGHRA and YSYEKL. The CDR3 loop reads CASSQGTPNPREAFF. Here the CDR3 DNA reads TGCGCCAGCAGCCAGGGTACGCCAAACCCCAGGGAAGCTTTCTTT.

The rearrangement links TRBV7-8 to TRBJ2-1; 16 bases map to TRBD2. Germline CDR1 and CDR2: SGHVS and FQNEAQ. The CDR3 is 15 amino acids. With 5 bases clipped from V and 10 bases from J, the junction kept 5 bases outside the gene matches. The CDR3 sequence is CASSGTSGGVGEQFF. The CDR3 DNA sequence: TGTGCCAGCAGCGGGACTAGCGGGGGGGTTGGGGAGCAGTTCTTC.

The V call is TRBV15, the J call TRBJ1-5; the D gene is possibly TRBD1 (5 bases). CDR1 LNHNV and CDR2 YYDKDF come from the germline V gene (reference sequence). CDR3 size: 16 residues. Trimming took off 1 base at V and 3 bases at J, with 13 bases between the two ends. CDR3 bases: TGTGCCACCAGCAGAGTCGGGCAGGGCCTCAATCAGCCCCAGCATTTT. Residues: CATSRVGQGLNQPQHF.

The V gene is TRBV7-9, the J gene TRBJ1-2; a weak D match, TRBD1 (6 bases). Deletions cut 3 bases from V and 4 bases from J, with 15 bases between. Per the germline V gene, CDR1 is SEHNR and CDR2 is FQNEAQ (reference sequence). This CDR3 is 15 amino acids long. CDR3 sequence: CASSFRQDPGYGYTF. DNA of the CDR3: TGTGCCAGCAGCTTCCGACAGGACCCCGGCTATGGCTACACCTTC.

Concerning this clone itself: Other DNA sequences from this sample encode an identical CDR3 as well. The chain uses TRBV7-9 and TRBJ2-1, with D possibly matching TRBD2 (6 bases). Per the germline V gene, CDR1 is SEHNR and CDR2 is FQNEAQ (reference sequence). CDR3 size: 14 residues. Between the trimmed V and J ends, which lost 0 bases and 4 bases, there was a span of 7 bases. CDR3 residues: CASSLAGTYNEQFF. The DNA for the CDR3 is TGTGCCAGCAGCTTAGCCGGGACTTACAATGAGCAGTTCTTC.

V and J are TRBV7-2 and TRBJ2-5, with 12 bases matching TRBD2. The germline V gene encodes CDR1 SGHTA and CDR2 FQGNSA. CDR3 length: 15 residues. V trimming: 6 bases; J trimming: 1 base; junction bases outside the gene matches: 3. The CDR3: CASSRTSGVQETQYF. The CDR3 DNA is TGTGCCAGCAGTCGGACTAGCGGGGTCCAAGAGACCCAGTACTTC.

The chain carries TRBV5-1 and TRBJ2-5; no clear D gene. V was trimmed by 1 base and J by 2 bases, leaving 6 bases between them. The CDR3 has 13 residues. Per germline, CDR1 SGHRS and CDR2 YFSETQ. Here the CDR3 reads CASSLTIQETQYF. CDR3 bases: TGCGCCAGCAGCTTGACTATTCAAGAGACCCAGTACTTC.

The chain uses TRBV6-5 and TRBJ1-1; 9 bases match TRBD1. Trimming took 5 bases from V and 3 from J; bases not matched to a gene: 7. The CDR3 spans 15 residues. The V gene's germline CDR1 is MNHEY and CDR2 SVGAGI. CDR3 sequence: CASSVNRGQDTEAFF. Here the CDR3 DNA reads TGTGCCAGCAGTGTAAACAGGGGGCAGGACACTGAAGCTTTCTTT.